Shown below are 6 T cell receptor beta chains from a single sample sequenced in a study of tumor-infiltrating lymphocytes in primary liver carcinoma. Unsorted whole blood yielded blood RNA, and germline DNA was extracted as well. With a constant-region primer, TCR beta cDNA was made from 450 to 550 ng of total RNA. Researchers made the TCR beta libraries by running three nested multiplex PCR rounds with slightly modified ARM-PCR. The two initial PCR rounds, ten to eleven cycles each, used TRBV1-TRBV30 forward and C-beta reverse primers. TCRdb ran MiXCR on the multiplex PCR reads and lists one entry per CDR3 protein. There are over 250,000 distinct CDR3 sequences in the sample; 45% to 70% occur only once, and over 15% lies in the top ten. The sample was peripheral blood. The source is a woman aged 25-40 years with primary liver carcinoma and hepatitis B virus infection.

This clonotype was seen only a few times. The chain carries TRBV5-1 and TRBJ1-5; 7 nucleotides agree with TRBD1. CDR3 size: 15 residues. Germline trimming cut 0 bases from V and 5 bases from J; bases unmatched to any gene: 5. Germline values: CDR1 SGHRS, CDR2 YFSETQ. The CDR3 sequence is CASSLEGAPDQPQHF. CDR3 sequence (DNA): TGCGCCAGCAGCTTGGAGGGGGCGCCTGATCAGCCCCAGCATTTT.

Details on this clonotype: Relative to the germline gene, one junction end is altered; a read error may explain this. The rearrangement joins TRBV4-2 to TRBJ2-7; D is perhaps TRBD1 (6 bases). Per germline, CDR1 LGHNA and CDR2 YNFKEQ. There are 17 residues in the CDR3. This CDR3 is CASNQATIGGRSYEQYF. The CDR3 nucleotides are TGTGCCAGCAACCAAGCGACCATAGGGGGACGCTCCTACGAGCAGTACTTC.

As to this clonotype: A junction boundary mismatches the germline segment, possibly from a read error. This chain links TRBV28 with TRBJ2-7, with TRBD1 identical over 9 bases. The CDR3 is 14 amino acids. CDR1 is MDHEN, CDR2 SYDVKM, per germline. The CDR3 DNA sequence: TGTGCCAGCAGCCCGGAACAGGGGGCCTACGAGCAATACTTC. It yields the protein CASSPEQGAYEQYF.

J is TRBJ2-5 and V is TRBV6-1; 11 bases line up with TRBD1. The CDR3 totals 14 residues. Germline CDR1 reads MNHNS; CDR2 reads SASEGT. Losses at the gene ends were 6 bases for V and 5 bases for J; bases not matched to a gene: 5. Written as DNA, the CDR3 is TGTGCCAGCAGGAAGGACAGGGGGCGCGAGACCCAGTACTTC. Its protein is CASRKDRGRETQYF.

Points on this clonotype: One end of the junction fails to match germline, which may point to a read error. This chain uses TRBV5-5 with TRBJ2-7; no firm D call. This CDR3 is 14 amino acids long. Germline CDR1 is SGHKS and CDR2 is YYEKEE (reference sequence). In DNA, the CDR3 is TGTGCCTGCAGCTTAGTACTATACTCCTACGAGCAGTACTTC. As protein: CACSLVLYSYEQYF.

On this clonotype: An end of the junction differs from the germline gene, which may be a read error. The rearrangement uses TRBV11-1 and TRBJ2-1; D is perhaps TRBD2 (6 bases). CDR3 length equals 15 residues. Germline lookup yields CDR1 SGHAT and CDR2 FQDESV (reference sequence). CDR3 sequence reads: CASSQVWEDYNEEFF. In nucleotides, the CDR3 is TGTGCCAGCAGCCAGGTGTGGGAGGACTACAATGAGGAGTTCTTC. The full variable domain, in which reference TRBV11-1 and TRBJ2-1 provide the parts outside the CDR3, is EAEVAQSPRYKITEKSQAVAFWCDPISGHATLYWYRQILGQGPELLVQFQDESVVDDSQLPKDRFSAERLKGVDSTLKIQPAELGDSAMYLCASSQVWEDYNEEFFGPGTRLTVL.